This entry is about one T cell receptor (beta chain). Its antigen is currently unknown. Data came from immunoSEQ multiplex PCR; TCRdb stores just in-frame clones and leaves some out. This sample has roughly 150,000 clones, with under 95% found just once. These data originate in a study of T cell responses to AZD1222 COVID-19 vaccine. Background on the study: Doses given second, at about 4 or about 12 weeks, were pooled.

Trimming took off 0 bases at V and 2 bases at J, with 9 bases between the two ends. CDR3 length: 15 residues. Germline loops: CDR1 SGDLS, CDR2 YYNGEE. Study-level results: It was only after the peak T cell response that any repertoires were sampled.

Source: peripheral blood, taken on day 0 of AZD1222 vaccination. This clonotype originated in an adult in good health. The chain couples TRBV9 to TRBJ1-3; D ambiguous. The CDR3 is CASSVGPKTGNTIYF. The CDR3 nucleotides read TGTGCCAGCAGCGTAGGGCCTAAAACTGGAAACACCATATATTTT.